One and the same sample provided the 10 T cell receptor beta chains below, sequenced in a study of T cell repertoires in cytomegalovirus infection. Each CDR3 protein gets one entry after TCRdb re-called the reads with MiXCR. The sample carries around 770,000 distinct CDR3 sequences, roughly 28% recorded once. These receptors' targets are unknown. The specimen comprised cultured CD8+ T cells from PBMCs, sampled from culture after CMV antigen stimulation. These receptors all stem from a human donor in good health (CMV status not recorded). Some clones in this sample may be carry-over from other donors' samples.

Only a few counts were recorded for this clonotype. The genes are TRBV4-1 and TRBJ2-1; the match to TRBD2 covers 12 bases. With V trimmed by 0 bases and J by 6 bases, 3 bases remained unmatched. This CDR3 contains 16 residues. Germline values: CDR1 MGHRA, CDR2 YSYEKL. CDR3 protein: CASSQELAGGLNEQFF. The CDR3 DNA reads TGCGCCAGCAGCCAAGAGCTAGCGGGGGGGCTCAATGAGCAGTTCTTC.

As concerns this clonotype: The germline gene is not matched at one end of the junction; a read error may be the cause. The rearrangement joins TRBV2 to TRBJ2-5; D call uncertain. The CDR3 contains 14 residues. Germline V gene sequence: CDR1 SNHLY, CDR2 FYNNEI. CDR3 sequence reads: CASNGIHLQEAQYF. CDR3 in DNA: TGTGCCAGCAATGGGATACATTTACAAGAGGCCCAGTACTTC.

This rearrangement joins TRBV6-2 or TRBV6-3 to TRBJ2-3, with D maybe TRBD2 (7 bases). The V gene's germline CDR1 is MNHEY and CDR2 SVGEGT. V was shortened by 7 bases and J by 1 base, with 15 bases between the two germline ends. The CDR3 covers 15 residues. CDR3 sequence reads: CASTYEGGGTDTQYF. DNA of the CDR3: TGTGCCAGCACCTATGAGGGGGGGGGCACAGATACGCAGTATTTT.

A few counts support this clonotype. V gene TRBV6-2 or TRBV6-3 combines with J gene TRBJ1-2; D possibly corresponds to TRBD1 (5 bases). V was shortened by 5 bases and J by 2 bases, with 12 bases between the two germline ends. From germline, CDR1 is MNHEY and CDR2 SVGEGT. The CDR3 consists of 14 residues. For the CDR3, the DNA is TGTGCCAGCAGTAGACCCGAGGGGAACTATGGCTACACCTTC. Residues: CASSRPEGNYGYTF.

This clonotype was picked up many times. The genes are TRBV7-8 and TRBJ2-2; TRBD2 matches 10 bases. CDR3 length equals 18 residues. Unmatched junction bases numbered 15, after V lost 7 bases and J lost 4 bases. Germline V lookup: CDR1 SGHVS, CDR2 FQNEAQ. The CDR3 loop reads CASTLRVSGGLPTGELFF. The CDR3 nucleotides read TGTGCCAGCACCCTGAGGGTTAGCGGGGGGCTCCCCACCGGGGAGCTGTTTTTT.

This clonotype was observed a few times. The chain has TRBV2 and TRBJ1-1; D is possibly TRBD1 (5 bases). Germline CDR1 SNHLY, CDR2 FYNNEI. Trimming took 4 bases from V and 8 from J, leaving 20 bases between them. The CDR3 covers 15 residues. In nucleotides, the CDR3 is TGTGCCAGCAGTGGAGGGGCTTCAACCGCTTGGGAAGCTTTCTTT. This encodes CASSGGASTAWEAFF.

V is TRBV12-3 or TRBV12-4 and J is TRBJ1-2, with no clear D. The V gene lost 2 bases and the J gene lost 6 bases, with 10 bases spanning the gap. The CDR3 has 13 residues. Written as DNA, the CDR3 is TGTGCCAGCAGTTTACTCGTAAGGGATGGCTACACCTTC. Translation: CASSLLVRDGYTF.

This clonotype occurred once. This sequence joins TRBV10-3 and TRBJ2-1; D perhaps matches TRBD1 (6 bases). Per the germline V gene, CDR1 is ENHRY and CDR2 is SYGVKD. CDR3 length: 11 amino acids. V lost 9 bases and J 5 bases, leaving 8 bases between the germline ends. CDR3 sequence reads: CAIYRDNEQFF. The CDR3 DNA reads TGTGCCATTTACAGGGACAATGAGCAGTTCTTC.

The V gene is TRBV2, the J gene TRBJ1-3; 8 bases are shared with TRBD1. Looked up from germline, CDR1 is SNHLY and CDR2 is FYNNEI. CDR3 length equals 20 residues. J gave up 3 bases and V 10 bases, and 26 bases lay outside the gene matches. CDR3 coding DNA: TGTGCCACCTCTCGAATAGGGGACAGGACCAGGACTATTAATGGAAACACCATATATTTT. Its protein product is CATSRIGDRTRTINGNTIYF.

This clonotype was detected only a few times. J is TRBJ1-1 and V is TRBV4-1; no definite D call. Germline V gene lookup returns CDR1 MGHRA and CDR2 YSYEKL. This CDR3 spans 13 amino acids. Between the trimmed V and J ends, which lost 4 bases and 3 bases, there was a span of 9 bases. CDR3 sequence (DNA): TGCGCCAGCAGCCTAAATCCGGACACTGAAGCTTTCTTT. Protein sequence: CASSLNPDTEAFF.